This TCR beta chain was sequenced during a study of spatial heterogeneity in lung cancer. Study information: TCR and UMI combinations that were unique each appeared, on average, more than ten times in raw reads. Points from the study as a whole: Tumor mutation counts were tracked by expanded intratumoral alpha and beta TCR counts.

CDR3 size: 12 residues. The V gene's germline CDR1 is MNHNS and CDR2 SASEGT. Trimming took off 5 bases at V and 1 base at J, with 4 bases between the two ends. This clonotype was counted between two and nine times. Its specificity is not known. Carried by each TCR cDNA molecule was a unique molecular identifier. TCRdb processed the 5' RACE reads anew with MiXCR; each CDR3 protein has one entry. The table lists around 520 distinct CDR3 sequences, more than 35% of them singletons, with less than 35% in the top ten. Time point indicated: sample taken at primary tumor resection. Material for sequencing was whole RNA from tumor, nontumor lung or frozen PBMC, left unsorted.

The chain recombines TRBV6-1 with TRBJ2-3; D gene unclear. The clonotype originates from a male donor with early-stage non-small cell lung cancer. The specimen comprised lung tumor tissue, sampled at surgery. The CDR3 DNA reads as TGTGCCAGCAGTCCACGCACAGATACGCAGTATTTT. Translating it yields CASSPRTDTQYF.